This T cell receptor (beta chain) was recovered during a study of CD8 T cells in Susac syndrome. Roughly 0.5 to 1 ug RNA was reverse transcribed with random hexamers. TCRdb fed the immunoSEQ multiplex PCR reads into MiXCR, producing one record per CDR3 protein. This repertoire shows 300,000 to 350,000 distinct CDR3 sequences, 92% found once; its top ten account for about 0.07%. What was sequenced was CD4+ T cells from PBMCs. The TCR comes from a human donor with multiple sclerosis.

CDR3 loop: CAISWGQGTYEQYF. The CDR3 bases are TGTGCCATCAGTTGGGGACAGGGCACCTACGAGCAGTACTTC. The J gene is TRBJ2-7, the V gene TRBV10-3; TRBD1 aligns across 9 bases. V lost 5 bases to trimming and J lost 2 bases; unmatched junction nucleotides: 4. The CDR3 contains 14 residues. Per the germline V gene, CDR1 is ENHRY and CDR2 is SYGVKD.